Each of the 5 T cell receptor beta chains below was sequenced from the same sample in a study of T cells in Graves' hyperthyroidism and ophthalmopathy. There were TCR beta CDR3 regions amplified from RNA transcripts. TCR CDR3 underwent first-round RT-PCR with the HTBI primer set. One entry per CDR3 protein, called by TCRdb with MiXCR from the multiplex PCR reads. The table shows a few hundred thousand distinct CDR3 sequences, with about 16% occurring only once. Material: blood. The receptor source for this set is a woman aged 60-70 years with Graves' ophthalmopathy.

This clonotype was counted at least ten times. V and J are TRBV27 and TRBJ2-3; possible D gene TRBD2, 7 bases. Germline-derived CDR1 and CDR2 are MNHEY and SMNVEV (reference sequence). The V gene lost 6 bases and the J gene lost 5 bases, with 21 bases spanning the gap. The CDR3 loop spans 16 amino acids. For the CDR3, the DNA is TGTGCCAGCAGCCGACTCGTGGGAGGGGGGATAGATACGCAGTATTTT. Amino acids: CASSRLVGGGIDTQYF.

This chain connects TRBV19 to TRBJ2-3; D is possibly TRBD2 (5 bases). Germline V gene sequence: CDR1 LNHDA, CDR2 SQIVND (reference sequence). This CDR3 contains 14 residues. The V end was cut by 3 bases, the J end by 3 bases, with 10 bases between. This CDR3 is CASSIRGSTDTQYF. The CDR3 DNA reads as TGTGCCAGTAGTATTCGGGGTTCGACAGATACGCAGTATTTT.

The sample holds one count of this clonotype. The chain is built from TRBV18 and TRBJ2-7; D gene ambiguous. Germline assignment: CDR1 KGHSH and CDR2 LQKENI. This CDR3 is 14 amino acids long. Between the trimmed V and J ends, which lost 8 bases and 5 bases, there was a span of 19 bases. This chain's CDR3 is CASTPVGRVHEQYF. The CDR3, as DNA: TGTGCCAGCACGCCCGTGGGTAGGGTCCACGAGCAGTACTTC.

This clonotype was detected a few times. The rearrangement joins TRBV7-8 to TRBJ2-7; D might be TRBD1 (6 bases). This CDR3 has 14 amino acids. V dropped 2 bases and J dropped 4 bases, with 12 bases sitting between them. The germline V gene has CDR1 SGHVS and CDR2 FQNEAQ. This CDR3 reads CASSLLGAVYEQYF. CDR3 in DNA: TGTGCCAGCAGCTTATTGGGGGCAGTTTACGAGCAGTACTTC.

This chain links TRBV20-1 with TRBJ1-1; D unclear. CDR3 length equals 14 residues. In germline, CDR1 is DFQATT, CDR2 SNEGSKA (reference sequence). Trimming stripped 3 bases from V and 0 bases from J, with 11 bases between. The CDR3 is CSASFVLLNTEAFF. The CDR3 DNA sequence: TGCAGTGCTAGTTTCGTACTATTGAACACTGAAGCTTTCTTT.